The 12 T cell receptor beta chains below come from one sample, sequenced in a study of blood T cell repertoires in COVID-19. TCRdb keeps only in-frame clones here, not all; method: immunoSEQ multiplex PCR. The repertoire includes some 260,000 clones, approximately 86% of them detected once, and 4.9% sits in the top ten. The sample was peripheral blood. These receptors came from a woman aged 80 or older with active or convalescent COVID-19.

The genes are TRBV5-1 and TRBJ2-1, with D tentatively TRBD2 (7 bases). CDR3 length: 15 amino acids. The germline gives CDR1 SGHRS, CDR2 YFSETQ. The V end lost 4 bases, the J end lost 7 bases, and 18 bases lay between the germline ends. The CDR3 nucleotides are TGCGCCAGCAGCGAAGGGGGGGTTCTTGCGAATGAGCAGTTCTTC. Protein product: CASSEGGVLANEQFF.

The chain has TRBV15 and TRBJ1-5, with unresolved D. Germline V gene sequence: CDR1 LNHNV, CDR2 YYDKDF (reference sequence). V lost 5 bases and J lost 1, with 12 bases in between. CDR3 length: 15 residues. Here the CDR3 reads CATSPSEGSNQPQHF. The CDR3 nucleotides read TGTGCCACCAGCCCCTCAGAGGGAAGCAATCAGCCCCAGCATTTT.

This clone was picked up many times. CDR3 in amino acids: CASSGGDRVRSNQPQHF. The CDR3, as DNA: TGTGCCAGCAGTGGGGGGGACAGGGTAAGGAGCAATCAGCCCCAGCATTTT. The chain couples TRBV6-1 to TRBJ1-5; 9 bases line up with TRBD1. Looked up from germline, CDR1 is MNHNS and CDR2 is SASEGT. This CDR3 has 17 residues. V lost 4 bases to trimming and J lost 1 base; unmatched junction nucleotides: 8.

V usage is TRBV28 and J usage is TRBJ2-1; 7 bases map to TRBD1. The CDR3 runs to 16 residues. The germline V gene encodes CDR1 MDHEN and CDR2 SYDVKM. Losses at the gene ends were 2 bases for V and 6 bases for J; bases not matched to a gene: 10. DNA for the CDR3: TGTGCCAGCAGTTTACTTTCTGCGACAGGGAGCAATGAGCAGTTCTTC. As protein: CASSLLSATGSNEQFF.

CDR3 bases: TGTGCCTCAAAACCCCGGGGCTCTGGAAACACCATATATTTT. This gives the protein CASKPRGSGNTIYF. The chain combines TRBV19 with TRBJ1-3; D not certain. Per the germline V gene, CDR1 is LNHDA and CDR2 is SQIVND (reference sequence). Trimming pared 11 bases from V and 0 bases from J, leaving 14 bases between. The CDR3 length is 14 residues. Full variable domain (outside the CDR3, taken from reference TRBV19 and TRBJ1-3): DGGITQSPKYLFRKEGQNVTLSCEQNLNHDAMYWYRQDPGQGLRLIYYSQIVNDFQKGDIAEGYSVSREKKESFPLTVTSAQKNPTAFYLCASKPRGSGNTIYFGEGSWLTVV.

The chain uses TRBV3-1 (or the pseudogene TRBV3-2) and TRBJ1-3; D gene unclear. CDR1 LGHDT and CDR2 YNNKEL come from the germline V gene (reference sequence). Between the trimmed V and J ends, which lost 0 bases and 0 bases, there was a span of 9 bases. The CDR3 totals 16 residues. The CDR3 coding sequence is TGTGCCAGCAGCCAAGATCGCCTAAACTCTGGAAACACCATATATTTT. Residues: CASSQDRLNSGNTIYF.

The chain carries TRBV6-6 and TRBJ1-1; 7 bases match TRBD1. The junction had 10 bases not matched to a gene; V was cut back by 8 bases and J by 1 base. CDR1 and CDR2 from the germline V gene are MNHNY and SVGAGI (reference sequence). CDR3 length equals 15 residues. CDR3 residues: CASGIQGKTNTEAFF. Here the CDR3 DNA reads TGTGCCAGCGGGATACAGGGGAAGACGAACACTGAAGCTTTCTTT.

This chain joins TRBV5-1 and TRBJ1-6; TRBD1 is a possible D gene (6 bases). Between the trimmed V and J ends, which lost 4 bases and 9 bases, there was a span of 14 bases. Germline V gene sequence: CDR1 SGHRS, CDR2 YFSETQ. The CDR3 totals 14 residues. The CDR3 DNA reads TGCGCCAGCAGCCTACAGGGAGGGCGTTCACCCCTCCACTTT. This codes for CASSLQGGRSPLHF.

The DNA for the CDR3 is TGCGCCAGCAGTGAGGGGACAGGGACGGGAGGCTATGGCTACACCTTC. Translating it yields CASSEGTGTGGYGYTF. V usage is TRBV10-2 and J usage is TRBJ1-2, with 9 bases fitting TRBD1. There are 16 residues in the CDR3. V was pared by 2 bases and J by 4 bases, with 8 bases of the junction left unmatched. CDR1 is WSHSY, CDR2 SAAADI, per germline.

The chain has TRBV18 and TRBJ2-1; possibly TRBD1 for D (6 bases). The germline V and J ends were trimmed by 3 bases and 7 bases, with 16 bases remaining between them. The CDR3 extends over 15 amino acids. From germline, CDR1 is KGHSH and CDR2 LQKENI. In nucleotides, the CDR3 is TGTGCCAGCTCACCCGACAGGTATAATCGAAATGAGCAGTTCTTC. It yields the protein CASSPDRYNRNEQFF.

A single count supports this clone. The chain links TRBV28 to TRBJ1-4; D remains ambiguous. The CDR3 runs to 14 residues. The V end was cut by 6 bases, the J end by 8 bases, with 16 bases between. From germline, CDR1 is MDHEN and CDR2 SYDVKM. Here the CDR3 DNA reads TGTGCCAGCAGCGGACGGCGGGGTACCGAAAAACTGTTTTTT. Encoded protein: CASSGRRGTEKLFF.

This clone was detected many times. The J gene is TRBJ2-5, the V gene TRBV5-1, with TRBD1 matching 12 bases. V trimming: 4 bases; J trimming: 5 bases; junction bases outside the gene matches: 6. The CDR3 runs 15 residues. CDR1 is SGHRS, CDR2 YFSETQ, per germline. The CDR3 protein is CASSTGTGGRETQYF. CDR3 DNA: TGCGCCAGCAGCACCGGGACAGGGGGCCGGGAGACCCAGTACTTC. Full variable domain (remainder filled in from reference TRBV5-1 and TRBJ2-5): KAGVTQTPRYLIKTRGQQVTLSCSPISGHRSVSWYQQTPGQGLQFLFEYFSETQRNKGNFPGRFSGRQFSNSRSEMNVSTLELGDSALYLCASSTGTGGRETQYFGPGTRLLVL.